Shown below are 29 T cell receptor beta chains from a single sample sequenced in a study of cytomegalovirus exposure and HLA in healthy donors. Use of 60 Vbeta and 13 Jbeta primers characterized the PCR. The table came from immunoSEQ multiplex PCR; TCRdb's copy has only in-frame clones and leaves some out. This sample contains fewer than 250,000 clones. Sequences were obtained from PBMCs. Source of these receptors: a woman aged 25 to 39 in good health and CMV-seropositive.

The V gene is TRBV5-8, the J gene TRBJ2-5; TRBD1 agrees at 7 bases. V was pared by 0 bases and J by 5 bases, with 7 bases of the junction left unmatched. Germline loops: CDR1 SGHTS, CDR2 YDEGEE. This CDR3 has 15 residues. The CDR3 DNA is TGTGCCAGCAGCTTGGGAGTCCCGGGACAGGAGACCCAGTACTTC. Encoded protein: CASSLGVPGQETQYF.

The chain employs TRBV18 and TRBJ1-1; D not resolved. The CDR3 totals 13 residues. Germline V lookup: CDR1 KGHSH, CDR2 LQKENI. Trimming removed 8 bases from V and 4 bases from J, with 14 bases in between. In DNA form, the CDR3 reads TGTGCCAGCACCGGTTCGGGTGGCACTGAAGCTTTCTTT. Translating gives CASTGSGGTEAFF. Full variable domain (rest looked up from reference TRBV18 and TRBJ1-1): NAGVMQNPRHLVRRRGQEARLRCSPMKGHSHVYWYRQLPEEGLKFMVYLQKENIIDESGMPKERFSAEFPKEGPSILRIQQVVRGDSAAYFCASTGSGGTEAFFGQGTRLTVV.

CDR3 sequence reads: CASSGQGAGELFF. The CDR3 region has the DNA TGTGCCAGCAGTGGACAGGGAGCCGGGGAGCTGTTTTTT. The V gene is TRBV2, the J gene TRBJ2-2; the match to TRBD1 covers 7 bases. V was clipped by 4 bases and J by 6 bases; unmatched bases: 2. Germline CDR1 SNHLY, CDR2 FYNNEI. The CDR3 consists of 13 residues.

The V and J genes are TRBV12-5 and TRBJ1-1; 8 bases are shared with TRBD1. The CDR3 consists of 14 residues. Germline trimming cut 5 bases from V and 2 bases from J; bases unmatched to any gene: 4. In germline, CDR1 is LGHNT, CDR2 FRNRAP. CDR3 in DNA: TGTGCTAGTGGTCCCGGGACAGGAAACACTGAAGCTTTCTTT. This encodes CASGPGTGNTEAFF.

V usage is TRBV7-2 and J usage is TRBJ2-1; tentatively, D is TRBD1 (5 bases). Germline V gives CDR1 SGHTA, CDR2 FQGNSA. V was shortened by 0 bases and J by 9 bases, with 15 bases between the two germline ends. The CDR3 is 15 amino acids. CDR3 coding DNA: TGTGCCAGCAGCTTAGCCTGGGTGGGGCGTGTTGAGCAGTTCTTC. Amino acids: CASSLAWVGRVEQFF. The full variable domain, rest sourced from reference TRBV7-2 and TRBJ2-1, is GAGVSQSPSNKVTEKGKDVELRCDPISGHTALYWYRQSLGQGLEFLIYFQGNSAPDKSGLPSDRFSAERTGGSVSTLTIQRTQQEDSAVYLCASSLAWVGRVEQFFGPGTRLTVL.

This chain connects TRBV18 to TRBJ2-3, with TRBD2 matching 13 bases. The germline CDR1 and CDR2 sequences are KGHSH and LQKENI. The CDR3 sequence is 16 residues long. The ends lost 4 bases at V and 6 bases at J; junction bases unmatched: 7. CDR3 in amino acids: CASSLGLAGVQDTQYF. The CDR3 bases are TGTGCCAGCTCACTCGGACTAGCGGGAGTCCAGGATACGCAGTATTTT.

This sequence joins TRBV27 and TRBJ2-7; weak D call: TRBD1 (5 bases). The V gene lost 6 bases and the J gene lost 2 bases, with 14 bases spanning the gap. This CDR3 contains 14 residues. Germline CDR1 is MNHEY and CDR2 is SMNVEV (reference sequence). CDR3 loop: CASSDSEPPYEQYF. The CDR3 DNA reads as TGTGCCAGCAGCGACAGCGAACCTCCCTACGAGCAGTACTTC.

This sequence joins TRBV6-6 and TRBJ2-7, with 7 nucleotides matching TRBD1. Losses at the gene ends were 7 bases for V and 4 bases for J; bases not matched to a gene: 13. CDR3 length equals 15 residues. From germline, CDR1 is MNHNY and CDR2 SVGAGI (reference sequence). CDR3 sequence (DNA): TGTGCCAGCACCTACCATGGGACAGAATTTTACGAGCAGTACTTC. This codes for CASTYHGTEFYEQYF.

This chain uses TRBV5-6 with TRBJ1-3; maybe TRBD1 (5 bases). CDR3 size: 14 residues. Trimming pared 6 bases from V and 4 bases from J, leaving 14 bases between. Germline CDR1 and CDR2: SGHDT and YYEEEE. The CDR3 DNA follows: TGTGCCAGCACTGGGGGGATGAGAGGAAACACCATATATTTT. This translates into CASTGGMRGNTIYF.

This chain joins TRBV18 and TRBJ2-7; 10 bases are shared with TRBD1. The length of the CDR3 is 15 residues. Germline V gene data show CDR1 as KGHSH and CDR2 as LQKENI. V dropped 3 bases and J dropped 6; count of bases not matched to a gene: 8. In nucleotides, the CDR3 is TGTGCCAGCTCACCGTCGGGACAGGGGTCGGGCGAGCAGTACTTC. Translation gives CASSPSGQGSGEQYF.

V gene TRBV28 combines with J gene TRBJ2-7, with D perhaps TRBD2 (7 bases). The CDR3 runs to 15 residues. The V gene lost 3 bases and the J gene lost 2 bases, with 14 bases spanning the gap. Germline values: CDR1 MDHEN, CDR2 SYDVKM. Here the CDR3 reads CASSFQGRVPYEQYF. For the CDR3, the DNA is TGTGCCAGCAGTTTCCAGGGGAGGGTTCCCTACGAGCAGTACTTC.

The CDR3 loop is CASSMKWEPYEQYF. The CDR3 DNA reads as TGTGCCAGTAGTATGAAGTGGGAGCCATACGAGCAGTACTTC. This sequence joins TRBV19 and TRBJ2-5; maybe TRBD2 (5 bases). The end of the DNA aligns better with TRBJ2-7, so the J call may be wrong. This CDR3 region has 14 residues. Germline loops: CDR1 LNHDA, CDR2 SQIVND (reference sequence).

Regarding this clone: This specimen includes other DNA sequences encoding the same CDR3. The CDR3 spells CASSPQLDNEQFF. The CDR3 DNA reads as TGTGCCAGCTCACCACAACTAGACAATGAGCAGTTCTTC. The chain recombines TRBV18 with TRBJ2-1; possible D gene TRBD2, 5 bases. This CDR3 has 13 residues. Trimming cost V 1 base and J 5 bases, with 6 bases left between them. Germline CDR1 and CDR2: KGHSH and LQKENI. Full variable domain (remainder filled in from reference TRBV18 and TRBJ2-1): NAGVMQNPRHLVRRRGQEARLRCSPMKGHSHVYWYRQLPEEGLKFMVYLQKENIIDESGMPKERFSAEFPKEGPSILRIQQVVRGDSAAYFCASSPQLDNEQFFGPGTRLTVL.

The chain links TRBV27 to TRBJ2-7; possibly TRBD1 for D (6 bases). V was pared by 6 bases and J by 2 bases, with 8 bases between. The CDR3 has 12 amino acids. Germline V gives CDR1 MNHEY, CDR2 SMNVEV (reference sequence). The CDR3 DNA follows: TGTGCCAGCAGGGACAGCCCCTACGAGCAGTACTTC. It codes for CASRDSPYEQYF.

The rearrangement links TRBV4-1 to TRBJ2-1; the match to TRBD2 covers 15 bases. The CDR3 length is 21 residues. Trimming took 4 bases from V and 5 from J; bases not matched to a gene: 18. Germline V gene data show CDR1 as MGHRA and CDR2 as YSYEKL. CDR3 loop: CASSPKGGLAGGQEGNNEQFF. The CDR3 DNA sequence: TGCGCCAGCAGCCCAAAGGGGGGACTAGCGGGAGGACAGGAGGGGAACAATGAGCAGTTCTTC.

This rearrangement joins TRBV6-1 to TRBJ2-5; D unclear. With the DNA end fitting TRBJ2-7 better, the J assignment may be wrong. The CDR3 runs to 15 residues. Germline V lookup: CDR1 MNHNS, CDR2 SASEGT. CDR3 in amino acids: CASSEVGPAVGEQYF. CDR3 coding DNA: TGTGCCAGCAGTGAGGTTGGCCCAGCCGTGGGCGAGCAGTACTTC.

The rearrangement joins TRBV6-5 to TRBJ2-1, with 9 bases lining up with TRBD2. The V segment lost 2 bases and the J segment 8 bases; nucleotides outside the gene matches: 7. Germline CDR1 and CDR2: MNHEY and SVGAGI. This CDR3 contains 15 residues. The chain's CDR3 is CASSYGLASRHEQFF. CDR3 DNA sequence: TGTGCCAGCAGTTACGGACTAGCGTCACGCCATGAGCAGTTCTTC.

In nucleotides, the CDR3 is TGTGCCAGCAGTGATAGATGGACTAGTTCGCCCTACGAGCAGTACTTC. Translation: CASSDRWTSSPYEQYF. V usage is TRBV2 and J usage is TRBJ2-7, with TRBD2 identical over 7 bases. The CDR3 totals 16 residues. Germline lookup yields CDR1 SNHLY and CDR2 FYNNEI. V was clipped by 3 bases and J by 2 bases; unmatched bases: 10.

This chain connects TRBV6-5 to TRBJ2-7, with TRBD1 matching over 8 bases. The ends lost 1 base at V and 2 bases at J; junction bases unmatched: 4. Germline-derived CDR1 and CDR2 are MNHEY and SVGAGI. The CDR3 runs 15 residues. CDR3 sequence (DNA): TGTGCCAGCAGTTACTTGGACAGGGCCCCCTACGAGCAGTACTTC. It encodes CASSYLDRAPYEQYF.

The chain employs TRBV9 and TRBJ2-7; no reliable D call. CDR3 length equals 14 residues. The germline V and J ends were trimmed by 6 bases and 6 bases, with 19 bases remaining between them. CDR1 and CDR2 from the germline V gene are SGDLS and YYNGEE. Here the CDR3 reads CASIRYYTSGEQYF. CDR3 nucleotides: TGTGCCAGCATCCGTTACTACACCTCTGGCGAGCAGTACTTC.

The chain joins TRBV4-3 to TRBJ2-2, with 10 bases identical to TRBD2. Germline CDR1 and CDR2: LGHNA and YSLEER. V dropped 0 bases and J dropped 6; count of bases not matched to a gene: 10. This CDR3 is 18 amino acids long. CDR3 DNA sequence: TGCGCCAGCAGCCAAGAGTGGGCTAGCGGGAGCGGGGCCGGGGAGCTGTTTTTT. Protein product: CASSQEWASGSGAGELFF.

V gene TRBV19 combines with J gene TRBJ1-1, with no clear D. V was trimmed by 5 bases and J by 1 base, leaving 11 bases between them. In germline, CDR1 is LNHDA, CDR2 SQIVND (reference sequence). This CDR3 comprises 14 residues. The CDR3 DNA sequence: TGTGCCAGTAGTCCTCTAACGCCGAACACTGAAGCTTTCTTT. Amino acids: CASSPLTPNTEAFF.

The V and J genes are TRBV4-3 and TRBJ2-5; TRBD2 agrees at 11 bases. Germline V gives CDR1 LGHNA, CDR2 YSLEER. The V segment lost 2 bases and the J segment 4 bases; nucleotides outside the gene matches: 6. This CDR3 comprises 16 residues. The CDR3 nucleotides read TGCGCCAGCAGCCAACAGACTAGCGGGATCAGAGAGACCCAGTACTTC. Residues: CASSQQTSGIRETQYF.

V and J are TRBV4-1 and TRBJ2-5; D might be TRBD2 (5 bases). The CDR3 length is 17 residues. V lost 2 bases, J lost 2 bases, and 18 bases lay in between. The germline V gene has CDR1 MGHRA and CDR2 YSYEKL. The CDR3 DNA follows: TGCGCCAGCAGCCAACCCCGGGATACCCATTATCAAGAGACCCAGTACTTC. It translates to CASSQPRDTHYQETQYF.

The chain links TRBV28 to TRBJ1-2; 9 bases fit TRBD1. The CDR3 loop spans 14 amino acids. CDR1 is MDHEN, CDR2 SYDVKM, per germline. V trimming: 2 bases; J trimming: 6 bases; junction bases outside the gene matches: 4. CDR3 sequence: CASSLPGTGHGYTF. As DNA, the CDR3 is TGTGCCAGCAGTTTACCCGGGACAGGGCATGGCTACACCTTC.

The chain couples TRBV2 to TRBJ2-3, with TRBD2 matching 7 bases. The CDR3 contains 15 residues. Germline loops: CDR1 SNHLY, CDR2 FYNNEI. V lost 4 bases to trimming and J lost 3 bases; unmatched junction nucleotides: 7. CDR3: CASSGLAGGTDTQYF. CDR3 DNA: TGTGCCAGCAGTGGGTTAGCGGGTGGGACAGATACGCAGTATTTT.

The rearrangement uses TRBV11-2 and TRBJ1-3; a weak D match, TRBD1 (6 bases). Germline loops: CDR1 SGHAT, CDR2 FQNNGV. This CDR3 has 14 amino acids. V lost 0 bases and J 5 bases, leaving 8 bases between the germline ends. CDR3: CASSLDRDRNTIYF. The CDR3 DNA sequence: TGTGCCAGCAGCTTAGATCGGGACAGAAACACCATATATTTT.

The rearrangement links TRBV7-2 to TRBJ2-3; D may be TRBD2 (6 bases). V was pared by 6 bases and J by 0 bases, with 13 bases between. Germline V gene data show CDR1 as SGHTA and CDR2 as FQGNSA. The CDR3 extends over 15 amino acids. CDR3 loop: CASRTLAESTDTQYF. The CDR3 DNA reads TGTGCCAGCAGAACATTAGCGGAAAGCACAGATACGCAGTATTTT.

The chain employs TRBV29-1 and TRBJ2-3; 7 bases map to TRBD2. With V trimmed by 6 bases and J by 2 bases, 8 bases remained unmatched. CDR1 and CDR2 from the germline V gene are SQVTM and ANQGSEA. The CDR3 sequence is 14 residues long. For the CDR3, the DNA is TGCAGCGTAGCCTGGACTAGTCCCACAGATACGCAGTATTTT. Amino acids: CSVAWTSPTDTQYF.